The T cell receptor (beta chain) described here comes from a study of cytomegalovirus exposure and HLA in healthy donors. This clone came up once. Its matching antigen is unknown. An end of the junction does not agree with germline; a read error may underlie this. With 60 Vbeta and 13 Jbeta primers, the PCR was carried out. Generated by immunoSEQ multiplex PCR, the TCRdb table keeps only in-frame clones and is missing some. The sample consists of 65,000 to 80,000 clones, around 68% of them appearing once. Points from the study as a whole: In a later analysis, at a false discovery rate of 0.05, roughly 16,000 TCR beta sequences matched HLA alleles. Sequencing probably produced one cluster of sequence variants that were highly shared. As a later analysis showed, several of the most significant clusters appeared to be linked to common viral pathogens. Later analysis showed most CMV-associated TCR beta chains appearing HLA-restricted.

The receptor was derived from a man aged 40-49 years in good health and CMV-seropositive. Specimen: PBMCs.

CDR3 residues: CSSSPGGGGQNTEAFF. The DNA for the CDR3 is TGTTCCAGCAGCCCTGGGGGGGGAGGGCAGAACACTGAAGCTTTCTTT. The V and J genes are TRBV7-9 and TRBJ1-1; weak D call: TRBD1 (5 bases). In germline, CDR1 is SEHNR, CDR2 FQNEAQ (reference sequence). The CDR3 contains 16 residues. The whole variable domain, filled in from reference TRBV7-9 and TRBJ1-1, reads DTGVSQNPRHKITKRGQNVTFRCDPISEHNRLYWYRQTLGQGPEFLTYFQNEAQLEKSRLLSDRFSAERPKGSFSTLEIQRTEQGDSAMYLCSSSPGGGGQNTEAFFGQGTRLTVV.